The 3 T cell receptor beta chains below all came from one sample that was sequenced in a study of T cell repertoires in cytomegalovirus infection. TCRdb analysed the reads with MiXCR anew, one entry per CDR3 protein. The sample records under 200,000 distinct CDR3 sequences, more than 9% being singletons. Sequences were obtained from PBMCs. The receptors stem from a human donor in good health (CMV status not recorded). Some clones in this sample may be carry-over from other donors' samples.

This clonotype has a count of ten or more. This chain connects TRBV12-3 or TRBV12-4 to TRBJ2-5; 8 positions agree with TRBD2. V was clipped by 4 bases and J by 3 bases; unmatched bases: 4. This CDR3 is built from 14 residues. In nucleotides, the CDR3 is TGTGCCAGCAGTTCTGGTAGCGGGAAAGAGACCCAGTACTTC. It yields the protein CASSSGSGKETQYF.

This clonotype has just a few counts. This may arise from a read error, as a much more abundant clone is one base away. The V and J genes are TRBV27 and TRBJ1-5; D remains ambiguous. The V and J ends lost 5 bases and 0 bases respectively, with 2 bases between them. Per the germline V gene, CDR1 is MNHEY and CDR2 is SMNVEV (reference sequence). The CDR3 runs to 12 residues. CDR3 in amino acids: CASSHSNQPQHF. CDR3 nucleotides: TGTGCCAGCAGTCATAGCAATCAGCCCCAGCATTTT.

At least ten counts were recorded for this clonotype. This sequence joins TRBV7-2 and TRBJ2-1, with D maybe TRBD2 (5 bases). The V gene lost 3 bases and the J gene lost 10 bases, with 10 bases spanning the gap. The germline V gene encodes CDR1 SGHTA and CDR2 FQGNSA. The CDR3 extends over 12 amino acids. CDR3 DNA: TGTGCCAGCAGCTTTGGTTGGGAGGAGCAGTTCTTC. This codes for CASSFGWEEQFF.